The 11 T cell receptor beta chains listed next were all sequenced from one sample in a study of cytomegalovirus exposure and HLA in healthy donors. Measured with immunoSEQ multiplex PCR; TCRdb has only the in-frame clones, and not every one. This table has approximately 200,000 clones, roughly 81% appearing once. The sequenced sample consisted of PBMCs. The receptors shown here come from a woman aged 30 to 39 in good health and CMV-seronegative.

This rearrangement joins TRBV6-5 to TRBJ1-6; a possible D gene is TRBD1 (6 bases). Germline loops: CDR1 MNHEY, CDR2 SVGAGI. The CDR3 sequence is 13 residues long. V lost 6 bases and J lost 9, with 12 bases in between. CDR3: CASSPRGASPLHF. CDR3 bases: TGTGCCAGCAGCCCCCGGGGGGCTTCACCCCTCCACTTT.

This clone was picked up one time. The chain joins TRBV5-4 to TRBJ1-6; D is possibly TRBD1 (6 bases). The V gene lost 2 bases and the J gene lost 7 bases, with 13 bases spanning the gap. The germline gives CDR1 SGHNT, CDR2 YYREEE (reference sequence). CDR3 length: 15 residues. DNA of the CDR3: TGTGCCAGCAGCTTTCGGGGCAGGGGAAATTCACCCCTCCACTTT. It yields the protein CASSFRGRGNSPLHF. Combining the CDR3 with reference TRBV5-4 and TRBJ1-6 gives the whole variable domain ETGVTQSPTHLIKTRGQQVTLRCSSQSGHNTVSWYQQALGQGPQFIFQYYREEENGRGNFPPRFSGLQFPNYSSELNVNALELDDSALYLCASSFRGRGNSPLHFGNGTRLTVT.

This sequence joins TRBV2 and TRBJ1-1; 9 bases are a match to TRBD1. Losses at the gene ends were 10 bases for V and 5 bases for J; bases not matched to a gene: 8. The CDR3 has 13 amino acids. Germline CDR1 and CDR2: SNHLY and FYNNEI. This CDR3 is CATNRDRETEAFF. For the CDR3, the DNA is TGTGCCACAAACCGGGACAGGGAGACTGAAGCTTTCTTT.

The V call is TRBV11-2, the J call TRBJ2-1; D may be TRBD2 (6 bases). Trimming removed 1 base at V and 7 bases at J, with 11 bases between. Per germline, CDR1 SGHAT and CDR2 FQNNGV. The CDR3 extends over 14 amino acids. The CDR3 protein is CASSLGRGGNEQFF. The CDR3 DNA reads TGTGCCAGCAGCTTAGGGAGGGGAGGTAATGAGCAGTTCTTC.

The chain recombines TRBV7-8 with TRBJ2-3, with D perhaps TRBD2 (5 bases). CDR1 and CDR2 (germline): SGHVS, FQNEAQ. CDR3 length: 15 residues. Trimming shortened V by 3 bases and J by 6 bases, and 16 bases separated the two germline ends. CDR3 nucleotides: TGTGCCAGCAGCTTTAAGCGGACCCCATGGGATACGCAGTATTTT. Translated, it gives CASSFKRTPWDTQYF.

This clone was found once. The chain combines TRBV12-5 with TRBJ2-1; 7 nucleotides match TRBD1. With 4 bases clipped from V and 9 bases from J, the junction kept 6 bases outside the gene matches. This CDR3 comprises 13 residues. Germline-derived CDR1 and CDR2 are LGHNT and FRNRAP. CDR3: CASGSLQGSEQFF. The CDR3 DNA reads as TGTGCTAGTGGTTCCTTACAGGGGTCTGAGCAGTTCTTC.

V and J are TRBV30 and TRBJ1-2; a weak D match, TRBD1 (6 bases). This CDR3 is 17 amino acids long. The V gene's germline CDR1 is GTSNPN and CDR2 SVGIG (reference sequence). Trimming shortened V by 3 bases and J by 4 bases, and 24 bases separated the two germline ends. The CDR3 here is CAWSQYTTGGGGYGYTF. The CDR3 nucleotides read TGTGCCTGGAGCCAATATACCACAGGCGGGGGCGGCTATGGCTACACCTTC.

The chain combines TRBV5-1 with TRBJ1-4; the D gene is possibly TRBD1 (5 bases). This CDR3 is 12 amino acids long. Trimming removed 4 bases at V and 10 bases at J, with 11 bases between. From germline, CDR1 is SGHRS and CDR2 YFSETQ. The CDR3 is CASSPQGGKLFF. The CDR3 DNA reads TGCGCCAGCAGCCCCCAGGGCGGAAAACTGTTTTTT. Full variable domain (rest looked up from reference TRBV5-1 and TRBJ1-4): KAGVTQTPRYLIKTRGQQVTLSCSPISGHRSVSWYQQTPGQGLQFLFEYFSETQRNKGNFPGRFSGRQFSNSRSEMNVSTLELGDSALYLCASSPQGGKLFFGSGTQLSVL.

This clone appeared a single time. V usage is TRBV5-1 and J usage is TRBJ2-7, with D maybe TRBD2 (5 bases). Looked up from germline, CDR1 is SGHRS and CDR2 is YFSETQ. V was shortened by 6 bases and J by 2 bases, with 15 bases between the two germline ends. The CDR3 covers 14 residues. Here the CDR3 reads CASTDRTGTYEQYF. In DNA form, the CDR3 reads TGCGCCAGCACCGATCGGACGGGAACCTACGAGCAGTACTTC.

This rearrangement joins TRBV7-8 to TRBJ1-6; possibly TRBD1 for D (6 bases). CDR3 length: 18 amino acids. The germline V gene has CDR1 SGHVS and CDR2 FQNEAQ. Trimming stripped 1 base from V and 0 bases from J, with 13 bases between. The CDR3 region is CASSLEGRGSSYNSPLHF. The CDR3 DNA follows: TGTGCCAGCAGCTTAGAGGGCAGGGGAAGCTCCTATAATTCACCCCTCCACTTT.

The rearrangement links TRBV28 to TRBJ1-1, with D perhaps TRBD1 (5 bases). Germline V lookup: CDR1 MDHEN, CDR2 SYDVKM. This CDR3 region has 11 residues. Trimming shortened V by 5 bases and J by 11 bases, and 12 bases separated the two germline ends. Here the CDR3 reads CASSEYQGAFF. CDR3 nucleotides: TGTGCCAGCAGTGAATATCAGGGTGCTTTCTTT.